The 19 T cell receptor beta chains reported below all come from one sample, sequenced in a study of human T cells and chemical hapten exposure. TCRdb redid the calling of the RACE reads with MiXCR, one entry per CDR3 protein. The table has around 60,000 distinct CDR3 sequences, about 7% seen once. Time point indicated: pre-sensitization, week 0. Treatment described: therapeutic diphenylcyclopropenone sensitization with weekly scalp DPC. Specimen: whole blood, collected in connection with sensitization to the hapten diphenylcyclopropenone (DPC). All receptors derive from a woman in her 30s with alopecia areata. Some clones in this sample may be carry-over from other donors' samples.

This clonotype was seen repeatedly, ten times or more. The rearrangement joins TRBV29-1 to TRBJ1-4; 7 bases align to TRBD1. The CDR3 consists of 20 residues. The J segment lost 0 bases and the V segment lost 6 bases, leaving 22 bases of the junction unmatched. In germline, CDR1 is SQVTM, CDR2 ANQGSEA. The CDR3 coding sequence is TGCAGCGTCCAAGGGACCATGAATGGACAGGCGGTTGCAACTAATGAAAAACTGTTTTTT. Amino acid sequence: CSVQGTMNGQAVATNEKLFF.

The V and J genes are TRBV12-3 or TRBV12-4 and TRBJ1-1; D gene ambiguous. The CDR3 runs 13 residues. V was pared by 2 bases and J by 4 bases, with 8 bases between. This CDR3 is CASSLRRGTEAFF. The CDR3 DNA follows: TGTGCCAGCAGTTTAAGGCGAGGCACTGAAGCTTTCTTT.

This clonotype was counted at least ten times. The chain's CDR3 is CASSLALGTQKEKLFF. The CDR3 bases are TGCGCCAGCAGCTTGGCTCTGGGGACACAAAAGGAAAAACTGTTTTTT. The chain couples TRBV5-1 to TRBJ1-4, with a weak D call TRBD1 (6 bases). Germline V lookup: CDR1 SGHRS, CDR2 YFSETQ. Trimming took 0 bases from V and 8 from J, leaving 17 bases between them. CDR3 length equals 16 residues. Full variable domain (remainder filled in from reference TRBV5-1 and TRBJ1-4): KAGVTQTPRYLIKTRGQQVTLSCSPISGHRSVSWYQQTPGQGLQFLFEYFSETQRNKGNFPGRFSGRQFSNSRSEMNVSTLELGDSALYLCASSLALGTQKEKLFFGSGTQLSVL.

The table lists this clonotype with a few counts. The rearrangement joins TRBV29-1 to TRBJ2-2; 10 bases map to TRBD1. The CDR3 sequence is 15 residues long. V trimming: 7 bases; J trimming: 6 bases; junction bases outside the gene matches: 11. Germline V gene sequence: CDR1 SQVTM, CDR2 ANQGSEA. DNA for the CDR3: TGCAGCGCTAGCACCGGGACAGGGGTCGCCGGGGAGCTGTTTTTT. Protein sequence: CSASTGTGVAGELFF.

Comments on this clonotype: It is unclear where the CDR3 begins or ends on the DNA, so no DNA is shown, and the CDR3 is as TCRdb lists it. This chain uses TRBV29-1 with TRBJ1-2; the D call in the table, TRBD1, was not verified against the DNA. The CDR3 contains 13 residues when both ends are counted. The V gene's germline CDR1 is SQVTM and CDR2 ANQGSEA. This chain's CDR3 is CSVGRGSNYGDTF.

V is TRBV7-6 and J is TRBJ1-3; tentative D call: TRBD1 (6 bases). The CDR3 is 17 residues long. Germline V gene data show CDR1 as SGHVS and CDR2 as FNYEAQ. The V gene lost 0 bases and the J gene lost 0 bases, with 12 bases spanning the gap. CDR3 DNA sequence: TGTGCCAGCAGCTTAGCGTCTCGACAGGCCTCTGGAAACACCATATATTTT. Its protein product is CASSLASRQASGNTIYF.

This clonotype appeared many times. The chain links TRBV6-1 to TRBJ2-6; 7 nucleotides match TRBD2. In germline, CDR1 is MNHNS, CDR2 SASEGT. V lost 8 bases to trimming and J lost 0 bases; unmatched junction nucleotides: 19. The length of the CDR3 is 20 residues. CDR3 bases: TGTGCCAGCTCCACCGCGGCGGGAGAGGCTGCGAACTCTGGGGCCAACGTCCTGACTTTC. It yields the protein CASSTAAGEAANSGANVLTF.

The V gene is TRBV20-1, the J gene TRBJ1-5; 9 positions agree with TRBD1. Looked up from germline, CDR1 is DFQATT and CDR2 is SNEGSKA (reference sequence). With 3 bases clipped from V and 0 bases from J, the junction kept 15 bases outside the gene matches. The CDR3 is made up of 19 amino acids. This CDR3 reads CSASRAGTGTRNSNQPQHF. The CDR3 DNA sequence: TGCAGTGCTAGTAGGGCCGGGACAGGGACGAGAAATAGCAATCAGCCCCAGCATTTT.

This clonotype was detected ten times or more. The chain joins TRBV20-1 to TRBJ2-1; no reliable D call. The ends were cut back, 2 bases at V and 4 bases at J, with 6 bases in the middle. The length of the CDR3 is 12 residues. Germline assignment: CDR1 DFQATT and CDR2 SNEGSKA (reference sequence). CDR3: CSARSHYNEQFF. The CDR3 DNA reads as TGCAGTGCTAGATCTCATTACAATGAGCAGTTCTTC.

There are many counts of this clonotype. V gene TRBV9 combines with J gene TRBJ2-1, with 7 bases matching TRBD2. The CDR3 is 15 residues long. In germline, CDR1 is SGDLS, CDR2 YYNGEE. Germline trimming cut 0 bases from V and 5 bases from J; bases unmatched to any gene: 5. The CDR3 is CASSVASGANNEQFF. In nucleotides, the CDR3 is TGTGCCAGCAGCGTAGCGAGCGGGGCCAACAATGAGCAGTTCTTC.

In this sample, this clonotype turned up many times. This sequence joins TRBV20-1 and TRBJ2-7, with D tentatively TRBD1 (6 bases). The germline V and J ends were trimmed by 3 bases and 7 bases, with 28 bases remaining between them. Germline CDR1 is DFQATT and CDR2 is SNEGSKA (reference sequence). This CDR3 is 17 amino acids long. The CDR3 DNA reads TGCAGTGCTAGGGATATGATACAGGGAAATTTTAGGAGGGAGCAGTACTTC. Amino acid sequence: CSARDMIQGNFRREQYF.

This clonotype was counted ten times or more. Here the CDR3 reads CASSYPTPPTRYTF. The CDR3 DNA reads as TGTGCCAGCAGTTACCCTACCCCACCGACCCGCTACACCTTC. The chain uses TRBV6-6 and TRBJ1-2, with D unclear. CDR3 size: 14 residues. The ends were cut back, 2 bases at V and 9 bases at J, with 16 bases in the middle. Germline CDR1 is MNHNY and CDR2 is SVGAGI (reference sequence).

In this sample, this clonotype turned up many times. The J gene is TRBJ1-2, the V gene TRBV10-3; D gene ambiguous. Trimming removed 3 bases from V and 4 bases from J, with 12 bases in between. The CDR3 is 14 residues long. Germline V gene sequence: CDR1 ENHRY, CDR2 SYGVKD. The CDR3 bases are TGTGCCATCAGTGATCCTACAGTTTTCTATGGCTACACCTTC. Translated, it gives CAISDPTVFYGYTF.

This clonotype was detected many times. The chain uses TRBV3-1 and TRBJ2-3; 12 bases fit TRBD2. CDR1 and CDR2 from the germline V gene are LGHDT and YNNKEL (reference sequence). The CDR3 is 18 residues long. V shed 0 bases, J shed 6 bases, and the junction held 10 bases outside the gene matches. The CDR3 DNA reads as TGTGCCAGCAGCCAAGATCACCTAGCGGGGGGGCCGCGGGATACGCAGTATTTT. Its protein product is CASSQDHLAGGPRDTQYF.

This clonotype turned up a few times. This chain joins TRBV18 and TRBJ1-1; D gene ambiguous. There are 13 residues in the CDR3. Germline-derived CDR1 and CDR2 are KGHSH and LQKENI. Deletions cut 1 base from V and 4 bases from J, with 7 bases between. The CDR3 DNA reads as TGTGCCAGCTCACCACTGCAGGTCACTGAAGCTTTCTTT. Translating gives CASSPLQVTEAFF.

This clonotype was counted many times. The genes are TRBV3-1 and TRBJ2-7; the D gene could be TRBD1 or TRBD2 (5 bases each). The CDR3 has 15 residues. Trimming pared 1 base from V and 2 bases from J, leaving 12 bases between. CDR1 LGHDT and CDR2 YNNKEL come from the germline V gene (reference sequence). This CDR3 reads CASSQGMGTAYEQYF. CDR3 bases: TGTGCCAGCAGCCAAGGTATGGGGACCGCCTACGAGCAGTACTTC.

This clonotype has ten or more counts. V gene TRBV12-3 or TRBV12-4 combines with J gene TRBJ2-1, with TRBD2 matching 9 bases. The CDR3 contains 15 residues. V was clipped by 3 bases and J by 2 bases; unmatched bases: 2. The CDR3 region is CASSFGGGAYNEQFF. DNA for the CDR3: TGTGCCAGCAGTTTTGGCGGGGGGGCCTACAATGAGCAGTTCTTC.

This clonotype was observed many times. V gene TRBV9 combines with J gene TRBJ2-3; D is perhaps TRBD2 (6 bases). Germline CDR1 SGDLS, CDR2 YYNGEE. CDR3 length: 15 amino acids. Trimming removed 0 bases at V and 2 bases at J, with 10 bases between. The CDR3 region is CASSVGWRATDTQYF. CDR3 sequence (DNA): TGTGCCAGCAGCGTAGGTTGGAGGGCCACAGATACGCAGTATTTT.

The sample holds many counts of this clonotype. The rearrangement links TRBV6-5 to TRBJ2-7; maybe TRBD2 (5 bases). Germline V gives CDR1 MNHEY, CDR2 SVGAGI. V was cut by 6 bases and J by 2 bases, with 20 bases left in between. This CDR3 spans 16 amino acids. The CDR3 reads CASRSRTAVGTYEQYF. The CDR3 bases are TGTGCCAGCAGGTCCCGGACTGCCGTGGGCACCTACGAGCAGTACTTC.